One sample yielded the 26 T cell receptor beta chains listed below, sequenced in a study of low-dose radiotherapy and immunotherapy resistance in tumors. Time point given: after trial treatment. The treatment was: LDRT plus nivolumab, ipilimumab, low-dose cyclophosphamide and aspirin (RACIN trial). With a constant-region primer and a V-primer adapter, TCRs were subjected to 20 PCR cycles of amplification. TCRdb reprocessed the reads with MiXCR, giving one entry per CDR3 protein. Of over 50,000 distinct CDR3 sequences in the sample, 33% were seen once. Sample: PBMCs, taken after low-dose radiotherapy plus immunotherapy. The receptors were gathered from a male donor with rectosigmoid adenocarcinoma.

The chain carries TRBV2 and TRBJ1-5; unclear D gene. The CDR3 is 12 amino acids. CDR1 and CDR2 from the germline V gene are SNHLY and FYNNEI. Trimming stripped 5 bases from V and 5 bases from J, with 7 bases between. CDR3 sequence (DNA): TGTGCCAGCAGTCGACTTTATCAGCCCCAGCATTTT. Its translation: CASSRLYQPQHF.

V is TRBV6-1 and J is TRBJ2-6, with 9 bases fitting TRBD1. V dropped 4 bases and J dropped 3; count of bases not matched to a gene: 10. This CDR3 region has 18 residues. Looked up from germline, CDR1 is MNHNS and CDR2 is SASEGT. In DNA, the CDR3 is TGTGCCAGCAGTGCACTCCGGACAGGGGCTTTTGGGGCCAACGTCCTGACTTTC. Protein: CASSALRTGAFGANVLTF.

J is TRBJ2-2 and V is TRBV5-4; 9 bases match TRBD1. Trimming cost V 3 bases and J 5 bases; bases outside gene matches: 5. Germline-derived CDR1 and CDR2 are SGHNT and YYREEE (reference sequence). The CDR3 has 15 amino acids. CDR3 sequence (DNA): TGTGCCAGCAGCTACGGGACAGGGAGAACCGGGGAGCTGTTTTTT. Amino acids: CASSYGTGRTGELFF.

There are many counts of this clonotype. The DNA for the CDR3 is TGTGCCAGCAGCCAAGATTGGACGGGGGGGCCGTCAGATACGCAGTATTTT. Translation: CASSQDWTGGPSDTQYF. The chain has TRBV4-2 and TRBJ2-3, with 8 bases that match TRBD2. This CDR3 is built from 17 residues. The ends lost 0 bases at V and 4 bases at J; junction bases unmatched: 9. The germline V gene has CDR1 LGHNA and CDR2 YNFKEQ.

This clonotype turned up a few times. This chain connects TRBV6-1 to TRBJ2-5; the D gene is possibly TRBD2 (5 bases). V lost 7 bases and J 4 bases, leaving 19 bases between the germline ends. The CDR3 runs 15 residues. Germline V lookup: CDR1 MNHNS, CDR2 SASEGT. CDR3 bases: TGTGCCAGCACCAAATCCTGGGATGCGGGAGAGACCCAGTACTTC. As protein: CASTKSWDAGETQYF.

This chain uses TRBV5-6 with TRBJ2-5; the D call may be TRBD1 or TRBD2 (5 bases each). The germline V gene has CDR1 SGHDT and CDR2 YYEEEE. V was shortened by 3 bases and J by 3 bases, with 12 bases between the two germline ends. This CDR3 is 14 amino acids long. The CDR3 reads CASSSRDQKETQYF. The CDR3 DNA sequence: TGTGCCAGCAGCTCACGGGACCAGAAAGAGACCCAGTACTTC.

The V and J genes are TRBV5-6 and TRBJ2-7; TRBD1 matches 8 bases. The germline V gene has CDR1 SGHDT and CDR2 YYEEEE. CDR3 length equals 13 residues. V gave up 2 bases and J gave up 5 bases; unmatched junction bases: 3. The CDR3 DNA reads TGTGCCAGCAGCTTTCCAGGGGGCAACGAGCAGTACTTC. This translates into CASSFPGGNEQYF.

The chain uses TRBV3-1 and TRBJ2-2; tentatively, D is TRBD1 (6 bases). Trimming pared 5 bases from V and 0 bases from J, leaving 10 bases between. The CDR3 has 15 amino acids. Germline V lookup: CDR1 LGHDT, CDR2 YNNKEL (reference sequence). DNA for the CDR3: TGTGCCAGCAGCTTACAGGGCGCGAACACCGGGGAGCTGTTTTTT. Amino acids: CASSLQGANTGELFF.

Ten or more counts support this clonotype. The chain has TRBV20-1 and TRBJ1-6, with D uncertain. Germline V CDR1 and CDR2: DFQATT, SNEGSKA (reference sequence). Trimming removed 0 bases at V and 1 base at J, with 10 bases between. The CDR3 covers 16 residues. The CDR3 region has the DNA TGCAGTGCTAGAGATGATGGGTCGTCCTATAATTCACCCCTCCACTTT. It translates to CSARDDGSSYNSPLHF.

The chain uses TRBV28 and TRBJ2-5; 9 nucleotides agree with TRBD1. Germline-derived CDR1 and CDR2 are MDHEN and SYDVKM. J lost 4 bases, V lost 4 bases, and 7 bases had no gene match. The CDR3 totals 15 residues. The CDR3 sequence: CASSSGQGGGETQYF. In nucleotides, the CDR3 is TGTGCCAGCAGTTCGGGACAGGGTGGGGGAGAGACCCAGTACTTC.

Only a few counts were recorded for this clonotype. The genes are TRBV9 and TRBJ1-5; D gene unclear. V lost 3 bases, J lost 9 bases, and 16 bases lay in between. The CDR3 covers 14 residues. The germline V gene has CDR1 SGDLS and CDR2 YYNGEE. The CDR3 bases are TGTGCCAGCAGCGCTGACGGCCGGGGATCGCCCCAGCATTTT. Translating gives CASSADGRGSPQHF.

This clonotype was counted ten times or more. J is TRBJ2-7 and V is TRBV29-1, with 8 nucleotides matching TRBD2. The CDR3 totals 14 residues. Germline V gives CDR1 SQVTM, CDR2 ANQGSEA. Losses at the gene ends were 6 bases for V and 3 bases for J; bases not matched to a gene: 10. The CDR3 sequence is CSVSSGSNLYEQYF. The CDR3 coding sequence is TGCAGCGTGTCCAGCGGGAGTAATCTCTACGAGCAGTACTTC.

In its sample, this clonotype was seen many times. The chain recombines TRBV9 with TRBJ2-7; 12 bases map to TRBD2. Germline V gene data show CDR1 as SGDLS and CDR2 as YYNGEE. The CDR3 is made up of 15 amino acids. The V and J ends lost 4 bases and 5 bases, in that order; junction bases with no gene match: 7. The CDR3 sequence: CASSPRTSGMHEQYF. The DNA for the CDR3 is TGTGCCAGCAGCCCCCGGACTAGCGGGATGCACGAGCAGTACTTC.

In its sample, this clonotype was seen many times. The chain employs TRBV7-9 and TRBJ1-1; weak D call: TRBD1 (5 bases). Germline V gene data show CDR1 as SEHNR and CDR2 as FQNEAQ (reference sequence). V was cut by 3 bases and J by 0 bases, with 11 bases left in between. The CDR3 is made up of 15 amino acids. CDR3 nucleotide sequence: TGTGCCAGCAGCTTCGGTCCGGGGGTGAACACTGAAGCTTTCTTT. It is translated as CASSFGPGVNTEAFF.

The rearrangement uses TRBV18 and TRBJ2-7, with D possibly matching TRBD2 (6 bases). V was pared by 2 bases and J by 0 bases, with 14 bases between. Germline CDR1 is KGHSH and CDR2 is LQKENI. The CDR3 spans 16 residues. The DNA of the CDR3 is TGTGCCAGCTCACCAACCCGGGGGTCCAGCTCCTACGAGCAGTACTTC. This gives the protein CASSPTRGSSSYEQYF.

This rearrangement joins TRBV5-8 to TRBJ2-3; D is perhaps TRBD1 (5 bases). Per germline, CDR1 SGHTS and CDR2 YDEGEE. The CDR3 runs to 17 residues. Trimming shortened V by 2 bases and J by 3 bases, and 19 bases separated the two germline ends. CDR3 region: CASSFSHAGMGTDTQYF. As DNA, the CDR3 is TGTGCCAGCAGCTTTAGTCATGCAGGGATGGGGACAGATACGCAGTATTTT.

This clonotype was counted between two and nine times. The chain recombines TRBV28 with TRBJ2-7; no firm D call. The length of the CDR3 is 12 residues. Germline V lookup: CDR1 MDHEN, CDR2 SYDVKM. The germline V and J ends were trimmed by 5 bases and 0 bases, with 5 bases remaining between them. The CDR3 region is CASSRRSYEQYF. The CDR3 DNA reads TGTGCCAGCAGTCGCCGCTCCTACGAGCAGTACTTC.

Ten or more counts support this clonotype. The chain couples TRBV7-2 to TRBJ2-7; 7 nucleotides agree with TRBD2. This CDR3 contains 14 residues. J lost 2 bases, V lost 3 bases, and 4 bases had no gene match. Germline V CDR1 and CDR2: SGHTA, FQGNSA. The CDR3, as DNA: TGTGCCAGCAGCTTTCCGGCGGGGGCCTACGAGCAGTACTTC. This sequence encodes CASSFPAGAYEQYF.

In this sample, this clonotype turned up many times. This rearrangement joins TRBV7-9 to TRBJ2-1, with TRBD2 matching 12 bases. The CDR3 is 16 amino acids. V was clipped by 1 base and J by 5 bases; unmatched bases: 3. Germline V gene lookup returns CDR1 SEHNR and CDR2 FQNEAQ (reference sequence). In DNA, the CDR3 is TGTGCCAGCAGCTTAGTAGGACTAGCGGGAAACAATGAGCAGTTCTTC. This translates into CASSLVGLAGNNEQFF.

This clonotype was detected many times. The V and J genes are TRBV28 and TRBJ2-3; D possibly uses TRBD1 or TRBD2 (5 bases each). CDR1 is MDHEN and CDR2 is SYDVKM in the germline V gene. V lost 5 bases and J 2 bases, leaving 14 bases between the germline ends. CDR3 length: 15 amino acids. The DNA of the CDR3 is TGTGCCAGCAGTAAAAACCGGGACCACACAGATACGCAGTATTTT. Translating gives CASSKNRDHTDTQYF.

This clonotype was found many times. The chain is built from TRBV4-1 and TRBJ2-1; 7 nucleotides match TRBD2. The CDR3 sequence is 13 residues long. The V segment lost 3 bases and the J segment 7 bases; nucleotides outside the gene matches: 3. Germline V gene lookup returns CDR1 MGHRA and CDR2 YSYEKL. The DNA of the CDR3 is TGCGCCAGCAGCCATGCTAGCGGTAATGAGCAGTTCTTC. Protein: CASSHASGNEQFF.

This clonotype occurred many times. The rearrangement links TRBV4-1 to TRBJ2-3; 9 bases match TRBD1. Germline loops: CDR1 MGHRA, CDR2 YSYEKL. J gave up 6 bases and V 5 bases, and 9 bases lay outside the gene matches. The CDR3 contains 15 residues. CDR3 amino acids: CASSFRDRDMDTQYF. In DNA, the CDR3 is TGCGCCAGCAGCTTCCGGGACAGGGATATGGATACGCAGTATTTT.

This clonotype was counted a single time. The J gene is TRBJ2-4, the V gene TRBV3-1; 7 bases match TRBD1. The CDR3 has 16 amino acids. The V gene end was trimmed by 2 bases and the J gene end by 3 bases; junction bases not matched to a gene: 7. Germline V lookup: CDR1 LGHDT, CDR2 YNNKEL (reference sequence). The CDR3 reads CASSQSSAGGKNIQYF. The CDR3, as DNA: TGTGCCAGCAGCCAAAGTTCCGCAGGGGGCAAAAACATTCAGTACTTC.

As for this clonotype: The likely explanation is a read error, given a far larger clone one base away. The chain joins TRBV6-2 or TRBV6-3 to TRBJ2-1; no clear D. Germline V lookup: CDR1 MNHEY, CDR2 SVGEGT. The CDR3 loop spans 12 amino acids. The CDR3 DNA sequence: TGCGCCAGCACCCATCTGATCAATGAGAAGTTCTTC. Translated: CASTHLINEKFF.

The chain uses TRBV7-9 and TRBJ2-2; D is undetermined. V was clipped by 8 bases and J by 3 bases, with 1 base between them. CDR3 length: 10 amino acids. Germline V CDR1 and CDR2: SEHNR, FQNEAQ (reference sequence). The CDR3 DNA is TGTGCCAGCGACACCGGGGAGCTGTTTTTT. Protein product: CASDTGELFF.

In this sample, this clonotype turned up many times. The chain recombines TRBV7-2 with TRBJ1-2; the D is unclear. The CDR3 totals 14 residues. The V end lost 7 bases, the J end lost 2 bases, and 14 bases lay between the germline ends. The germline V gene has CDR1 SGHTA and CDR2 FQGNSA. The DNA of the CDR3 is TGTGCCAGCACCCCCCCGGGAGAAAACTATGGCTACACCTTC. As protein: CASTPPGENYGYTF.